These 6 T cell receptor beta chains originate from one sample sequenced in a study of CD8 T cells in Susac syndrome (dated by TCRdb to the late 2010s). Libraries were constructed by the immunoSEQ multiplex PCR assay. RNA was extracted with the RNeasy kit and 0.5 to 1 ug was reverse transcribed using random hexamers. The public sequencing data were trimmed at Q25 with fastp and processed into clonotypes with MiXCR by TCRdb, which kept only in-frame beta chains. Each CDR3 protein appears once, grouped with its most common genes and DNA. The sample yields under 550,000 distinct CDR3 sequences; roughly 85% were counted once. About 0.12% of the sample comes from the top ten. The material sequenced was CD8+ T cells from PBMCs. These receptor sequences come from a human donor with multiple sclerosis.

The chain has TRBV27 and TRBJ2-1; no definite D call. V lost 1 base to trimming and J lost 2 bases, with 6 bases between them. Germline V gene sequence: CDR1 MNHEY, CDR2 SMNVEV (reference sequence). This CDR3 region has 14 residues. CDR3 sequence: CASSLYGTYNEQFF. The CDR3 region has the DNA TGTGCCAGCAGTTTATATGGAACCTACAATGAGCAGTTCTTC.

The rearrangement uses TRBV5-4 and TRBJ1-2; no firm D call. Trimming cost V 2 bases and J 3 bases, with 11 bases left between them. The CDR3 extends over 14 amino acids. CDR1 and CDR2 from the germline V gene are SGHNT and YYREEE (reference sequence). The CDR3 is CASSLAVPHYGYTF. The CDR3 DNA sequence: TGTGCCAGCAGCTTAGCGGTTCCTCACTATGGCTACACCTTC.

This rearrangement joins TRBV6-6 to TRBJ1-5; perhaps TRBD1 as D (6 bases). CDR1 and CDR2 (germline): MNHNY, SVGAGI (reference sequence). The CDR3 covers 12 residues. The V and J ends lost 8 bases and 8 bases respectively, with 13 bases between them. The CDR3 DNA reads as TGTGCCAGCTCCCTCCCAGGGGAGCCCCAGCATTTT. This encodes CASSLPGEPQHF.

This rearrangement joins TRBV5-1 to TRBJ2-1; 9 bases map to TRBD2. The CDR3 has 14 residues. The junction had 6 bases not matched to a gene; V was cut back by 3 bases and J by 8 bases. The germline V gene encodes CDR1 SGHRS and CDR2 YFSETQ. The CDR3 spells CASSSGTSIDEQFF. The CDR3 nucleotides are TGCGCCAGCAGCTCCGGGACTAGCATAGATGAGCAGTTCTTC.

V usage is TRBV2 and J usage is TRBJ2-1; 9 bases are a match to TRBD1. Germline V CDR1 and CDR2: SNHLY, FYNNEI. V trimming: 10 bases; J trimming: 12 bases; junction bases outside the gene matches: 19. The CDR3 spans 15 residues. As DNA, the CDR3 is TGTGCCAACCCGACACCTGATGGACAGGGGCGAAGGCAGTTCTTC. Protein product: CANPTPDGQGRRQFF.

Here the CDR3 DNA reads TGTGCCAGCAGCTTAGCGGGACAGGGGCCCTACGAGCAGTACTTC. Its translation is CASSLAGQGPYEQYF. V gene TRBV7-9 combines with J gene TRBJ2-7; 10 nucleotides agree with TRBD1. J was trimmed by 2 bases and V by 0 bases; bases with no gene match: 1. The CDR3 covers 15 residues. CDR1 is SEHNR and CDR2 is FQNEAQ in the germline V gene (reference sequence).